The 14 T cell receptor beta chains in this list originate from one sample, sequenced in a study of blood T cell repertoires in COVID-19. The method was immunoSEQ multiplex PCR; TCRdb's version includes in-frame clones alone and lacks a portion of them. The sample includes around 54,000 clones, 70% to 85% of them seen just once. Source material: PBMCs or T cells enriched from blood (not recorded which). The origin of the receptors is a woman in her fifties or sixties with acute COVID-19.

This clone was recorded once. In nucleotides, the CDR3 is TGCGCCAGCAGCGCCCAGGGGGAAGTCGGCTACACCTTC. It translates to CASSAQGEVGYTF. This chain uses TRBV5-1 with TRBJ1-2; 7 bases match TRBD1. Germline assignment: CDR1 SGHRS and CDR2 YFSETQ. This CDR3 contains 13 residues. After removal of 4 bases from V and 8 bases from J, the junction contained 8 bases not matched to a gene.

The chain has TRBV14 and TRBJ1-4, with unresolved D. The ends were cut back, 1 base at V and 0 bases at J, with 9 bases in the middle. Germline assignment: CDR1 SGHDN and CDR2 FVKESK. The length of the CDR3 is 16 residues. The CDR3 loop is CASSQGTLATNEKLFF. The CDR3 region has the DNA TGTGCCAGCAGCCAAGGGACTCTAGCAACTAATGAAAAACTGTTTTTT. The full variable domain, in which reference TRBV14 and TRBJ1-4 provide the parts outside the CDR3, is EAGVTQFPSHSVIEKGQTVTLRCDPISGHDNLYWYRRVMGKEIKFLLHFVKESKQDESGMPNNRFLAERTGGTYSTLKVQPAELEDSGVYFCASSQGTLATNEKLFFGSGTQLSVL.

The CDR3 loop reads CASGSPTGGSGYTF. CDR3 bases: TGTGCTAGTGGTTCGCCTACAGGGGGCAGCGGCTACACCTTC. The chain recombines TRBV12-5 with TRBJ1-2, with 9 bases fitting TRBD1. Trimming removed 4 bases from V and 8 bases from J; junction bases left unmatched: 8. Germline loops: CDR1 LGHNT, CDR2 FRNRAP. This CDR3 comprises 14 residues.

This clone was detected only a few times. CDR3 sequence (DNA): TGTGCCAGCAGCTCCGGCAGGGGTGCTAACTATGGCTACACCTTC. Its protein is CASSSGRGANYGYTF. J is TRBJ1-2 and V is TRBV5-4, with D perhaps TRBD1 (6 bases). Trimming left V 3 bases short and J 0 bases short, with 12 bases between. From germline, CDR1 is SGHNT and CDR2 YYREEE (reference sequence). This CDR3 comprises 15 residues.

This clone was counted a single time. This chain's CDR3 is CASRRDRVGYGYTF. The DNA of the CDR3 is TGTGCCAGTAGGCGGGACAGGGTGGGCTATGGCTACACCTTC. The V and J genes are TRBV19 and TRBJ1-2; 9 bases match TRBD1. The CDR3 has 14 residues. V lost 6 bases to trimming and J lost 4 bases; unmatched junction nucleotides: 6. CDR1 is LNHDA and CDR2 is SQIVND in the germline V gene (reference sequence).

The chain joins TRBV6-4 to TRBJ2-3, with 7 bases lining up with TRBD1. This CDR3 comprises 16 residues. V gave up 9 bases and J gave up 5 bases; unmatched junction bases: 17. Germline V gives CDR1 MRHNA, CDR2 SNTAGT. Written as DNA, the CDR3 is TGTGCCAGGTCCAGCGGAAGGATAGGGGGCGTAGATACGCAGTATTTT. Its protein is CARSSGRIGGVDTQYF.

The sample holds one count of this clone. The chain recombines TRBV21-1 with TRBJ1-6. TRBV21-1 is recorded as a pseudogene. This CDR3 spans 15 amino acids. In DNA form, the CDR3 reads TGTGCCAGACGGGGTTGGGGGGGCCTCGGGTCACCCCTCCACTTT. Translation: CARRGWGGLGSPLHF.

This clone showed up just a few times. The chain employs TRBV5-1 and TRBJ2-1, with 15 bases lining up with TRBD2. J lost 12 bases, V lost 4 bases, and 2 bases had no gene match. Germline V gene lookup returns CDR1 SGHRS and CDR2 YFSETQ. The CDR3 covers 13 residues. The CDR3, as DNA: TGCGCCAGCAGCCCGGGACTAGCGGGGGGGCAGTTCTTC. Its protein is CASSPGLAGGQFF.

This chain links TRBV14 with TRBJ2-2; D uncertain. CDR1 and CDR2 (germline): SGHDN, FVKESK. Trimming took 2 bases from V and 2 from J, leaving 9 bases between them. The CDR3 extends over 15 amino acids. The CDR3 loop reads CASSQTVLNTGELFF. The DNA of the CDR3 is TGTGCCAGCAGCCAAACAGTACTCAACACCGGGGAGCTGTTTTTT.

The chain couples TRBV19 to TRBJ2-1, with 7 bases that match TRBD2. CDR1 LNHDA and CDR2 SQIVND come from the germline V gene (reference sequence). The V and J ends lost 9 bases and 4 bases, in that order; junction bases with no gene match: 6. This CDR3 contains 13 residues. CDR3 region: CASAGLSYNEQFF. In nucleotides, the CDR3 is TGTGCCAGCGCGGGACTAAGTTACAATGAGCAGTTCTTC.

The rearrangement links TRBV10-3 to TRBJ2-1; 8 bases line up with TRBD2. The junction had 7 bases not matched to a gene; V was cut back by 0 bases and J by 9 bases. CDR1 is ENHRY, CDR2 SYGVKD, per germline. The CDR3 length is 15 residues. CDR3 loop: CAISESLAGRAEQFF. Written as DNA, the CDR3 is TGTGCCATCAGTGAGTCGTTAGCGGGAAGGGCTGAGCAGTTCTTC.

This chain joins TRBV5-1 and TRBJ1-6; 10 bases line up with TRBD1. Germline CDR1 and CDR2: SGHRS and YFSETQ. The ends lost 4 bases at V and 5 bases at J; junction bases unmatched: 12. The CDR3 is 18 residues long. Here the CDR3 DNA reads TGCGCCAGCAGCCCATCGTCCGGGACAGGGGCACATAATTCACCCCTCCACTTT. It yields the protein CASSPSSGTGAHNSPLHF.

The rearrangement links TRBV11-2 to TRBJ1-2; TRBD1 matches 7 bases. Looked up from germline, CDR1 is SGHAT and CDR2 is FQNNGV. The CDR3 runs to 13 residues. V dropped 5 bases and J dropped 3; count of bases not matched to a gene: 3. The CDR3 is CASSPGQDYGYTF. CDR3 DNA: TGTGCCAGCAGCCCCGGACAGGACTATGGCTACACCTTC.

The chain has TRBV6-2 or TRBV6-3 and TRBJ2-1; 7 bases line up with TRBD1. Germline-derived CDR1 and CDR2 are MNHEY and SVGEGT. The CDR3 has 14 amino acids. The ends lost 5 bases at V and 10 bases at J; junction bases unmatched: 11. DNA for the CDR3: TGTGCCAGCAGTACCCATGACAGGGAACGGGAGCAGTTCTTC. This translates into CASSTHDREREQFF.